Following are 29 T cell receptor beta chains from one sample sequenced in a study of shared clonotypes between healthy human individuals. Profiled with immunoSEQ multiplex PCR; TCRdb holds only in-frame clones, not every one. The sample yields more than 2 million clones, roughly 95% seen once. The sequenced sample consisted of naive CD4+ T cells sorted from blood. Indicated subset: CD45RA+ positively selected. Receptors were obtained from a man younger than 35 in good health.

The gene calls are TRBV5-1 and TRBJ1-1, with 10 bases fitting TRBD1. Looked up from germline, CDR1 is SGHRS and CDR2 is YFSETQ. With V trimmed by 4 bases and J by 1 base, 7 bases remained unmatched. The CDR3 sequence is 16 residues long. Here the CDR3 reads CASSGGQGQPNTEAFF. The CDR3 DNA is TGCGCCAGCAGCGGGGGACAGGGGCAGCCGAACACTGAAGCTTTCTTT. The full variable domain, in which reference TRBV5-1 and TRBJ1-1 provide the parts outside the CDR3, is KAGVTQTPRYLIKTRGQQVTLSCSPISGHRSVSWYQQTPGQGLQFLFEYFSETQRNKGNFPGRFSGRQFSNSRSEMNVSTLELGDSALYLCASSGGQGQPNTEAFFGQGTRLTVV.

This chain's CDR3 is CASSPDSRGYTF. The CDR3 nucleotides read TGTGCCAGCTCACCGGACAGCAGAGGCTACACCTTC. The chain links TRBV18 to TRBJ1-2, with D tentatively TRBD1 (6 bases). Germline V lookup: CDR1 KGHSH, CDR2 LQKENI. The CDR3 loop spans 12 amino acids. V was trimmed by 3 bases and J by 8 bases, leaving 10 bases between them. Full variable domain (remainder filled in from reference TRBV18 and TRBJ1-2): NAGVMQNPRHLVRRRGQEARLRCSPMKGHSHVYWYRQLPEEGLKFMVYLQKENIIDESGMPKERFSAEFPKEGPSILRIQQVVRGDSAAYFCASSPDSRGYTFGSGTRLTVV.

The chain joins TRBV2 to TRBJ2-1, with 7 bases fitting TRBD2. Germline assignment: CDR1 SNHLY and CDR2 FYNNEI. Trimming took 5 bases from V and 0 from J; bases not matched to a gene: 4. The CDR3 consists of 15 residues. CDR3 region: CASSLAASSYNEQFF. The CDR3 DNA sequence: TGTGCCAGCAGTCTAGCGGCGAGCTCCTACAATGAGCAGTTCTTC.

The genes are TRBV6-5 and TRBJ1-1; the D gene is possibly TRBD1 (6 bases). The ends were cut back, 0 bases at V and 6 bases at J, with 11 bases in the middle. The germline CDR1 and CDR2 sequences are MNHEY and SVGAGI. This CDR3 spans 14 amino acids. As DNA, the CDR3 is TGTGCCAGCAGTTACTCGAATGGGGGCTCTGAAGCTTTCTTT. This encodes CASSYSNGGSEAFF.

This chain links TRBV30 with TRBJ2-1; D is undetermined. V lost 2 bases and J lost 8, with 7 bases in between. The V gene's germline CDR1 is GTSNPN and CDR2 SVGIG (reference sequence). The CDR3 consists of 11 residues. DNA for the CDR3: TGTGCCTGGAGTAGGGTGGATGAGCAGTTCTTC. Encoded protein: CAWSRVDEQFF.

V is TRBV15 and J is TRBJ2-5, with D maybe TRBD1 (5 bases). Germline-derived CDR1 and CDR2 are LNHNV and YYDKDF (reference sequence). V was clipped by 2 bases and J by 3 bases, with 7 bases between them. The CDR3 contains 13 residues. In DNA form, the CDR3 reads TGTGCCACCAGCAGACAGGGAAAAGAGACCCAGTACTTC. Its translation: CATSRQGKETQYF.

The chain carries TRBV5-8 and TRBJ2-5; 7 bases match TRBD1. CDR1 SGHTS and CDR2 YDEGEE come from the germline V gene. There are 14 residues in the CDR3. V shed 4 bases and J 5 bases; nucleotides not matched to a gene: 8. The CDR3 sequence is CASSRDRVLETQYF. CDR3 DNA: TGTGCCAGCAGCCGTGACAGGGTTCTTGAGACCCAGTACTTC.

This sequence joins TRBV6-5 and TRBJ2-5; 9 nucleotides match TRBD1. The CDR3 contains 16 residues. V trimming: 2 bases; J trimming: 5 bases; junction bases outside the gene matches: 9. Per germline, CDR1 MNHEY and CDR2 SVGAGI. CDR3 residues: CASSYASRTGVETQYF. The CDR3 bases are TGTGCCAGCAGTTACGCCTCCCGGACAGGGGTTGAGACCCAGTACTTC.

The chain recombines TRBV7-8 with TRBJ1-2; 7 positions agree with TRBD1. CDR1 and CDR2 (germline): SGHVS, FQNEAQ. The V segment lost 5 bases and the J segment 4 bases; nucleotides outside the gene matches: 10. The CDR3 is 15 residues long. The chain's CDR3 is CASSPRDSSVYGYTF. The CDR3 nucleotides are TGTGCCAGCAGCCCAAGGGACAGCTCGGTCTATGGCTACACCTTC.

V gene TRBV28 combines with J gene TRBJ1-4; 7 bases align to TRBD1. The trim removed 6 bases at V and 8 bases at J, leaving 21 bases unmatched. Looked up from germline, CDR1 is MDHEN and CDR2 is SYDVKM. CDR3 size: 18 residues. The DNA of the CDR3 is TGTGCCAGCAGCAATCGTCTACCCTTCGACAGGGCGGGAGAAAAACTGTTTTTT. This encodes CASSNRLPFDRAGEKLFF.

This chain joins TRBV4-1 and TRBJ1-6; D gene ambiguous. CDR1 and CDR2 from the germline V gene are MGHRA and YSYEKL. With 1 base removed from V and 0 bases from J, the gap between germline ends came to 10 bases. CDR3 length: 17 residues. CDR3 loop: CASSQGAASSYNSPLHF. CDR3 DNA: TGCGCCAGCAGCCAAGGAGCCGCCAGCTCCTATAATTCACCCCTCCACTTT.

Details on this clone: Compared with germline, one end of the junction differs, possibly owing to a read error. The gene calls are TRBV29-1 and TRBJ1-1; D is ambiguous. This CDR3 spans 12 amino acids. Germline CDR1 and CDR2: SQVTM and ANQGSEA. The CDR3: CSFDAWNTEAFF. CDR3 DNA sequence: TGCAGCTTTGACGCCTGGAACACTGAAGCTTTCTTT.

V gene TRBV7-6 combines with J gene TRBJ2-3, with D maybe TRBD1 (5 bases). Germline V CDR1 and CDR2: SGHVS, FNYEAQ. The CDR3 is 14 amino acids. V lost 1 base and J lost 0, with 5 bases in between. The CDR3, as DNA: TGTGCCAGCAGCTTAGACAGGAGCACAGATACGCAGTATTTT. It is translated as CASSLDRSTDTQYF.

V and J are TRBV28 and TRBJ2-6; possibly TRBD1 for D (6 bases). Trimming cost V 6 bases and J 0 bases, with 15 bases left between them. CDR3 length equals 17 residues. Germline loops: CDR1 MDHEN, CDR2 SYDVKM. The CDR3 loop reads CASSRLRQASGANVLTF. CDR3 coding DNA: TGTGCCAGCAGCCGGCTACGACAGGCCTCTGGGGCCAACGTCCTGACTTTC.

This clone appeared a few times. The chain couples TRBV5-1 to TRBJ2-5; no definite D call. TRBJ2-7 matches the DNA end more closely, so the J call is doubtful. The CDR3 has 13 residues. Germline loops: CDR1 SGHRS, CDR2 YFSETQ. The DNA of the CDR3 is TGCGCCAGCAGCGAGGACGGAAGCTACGAGCAGTACTTC. Translation gives CASSEDGSYEQYF.

Points on this clone: This CDR3 is also generated by other DNA sequences in the sample. The V and J genes are TRBV6-5 and TRBJ1-4; TRBD1 aligns across 10 bases. The CDR3 covers 13 residues. CDR1 and CDR2 (germline): MNHEY, SVGAGI. Trimming took 5 bases from V and 8 from J; bases not matched to a gene: 2. CDR3 amino acids: CASSRDRGEKLFF. The CDR3, as DNA: TGTGCCAGCAGTCGGGACAGGGGAGAAAAACTGTTTTTT.

The rearrangement joins TRBV28 to TRBJ2-1; no reliable D call. The germline CDR1 and CDR2 sequences are MDHEN and SYDVKM. Trimming pared 3 bases from V and 8 bases from J, leaving 14 bases between. This CDR3 comprises 14 residues. CDR3 loop: CASSFDGRSDEQFF. CDR3 nucleotide sequence: TGTGCCAGCAGTTTCGATGGACGCAGCGATGAGCAGTTCTTC.

V usage is TRBV30 and J usage is TRBJ1-5, with D perhaps matching TRBD1 (5 bases). The CDR3 length is 15 residues. V was pared by 3 bases and J by 3 bases, with 15 bases between. From germline, CDR1 is GTSNPN and CDR2 SVGIG (reference sequence). The CDR3, as DNA: TGTGCCTGGAGCCCACAAGGGGCCTCCAATCAGCCCCAGCATTTT. It specifies CAWSPQGASNQPQHF.

This clone has only one observation. The CDR3 region has the DNA TGTGCCAGCAGCTTTGCGGGACAGGCTCTCAGCGGCTACACCTTC. As protein: CASSFAGQALSGYTF. The V call is TRBV11-2, the J call TRBJ1-2; TRBD1 aligns across 8 bases. CDR1 is SGHAT and CDR2 is FQNNGV in the germline V gene. V lost 3 bases, J lost 8 bases, and 11 bases stayed unmatched. The CDR3 consists of 15 residues.

V gene TRBV6-6 combines with J gene TRBJ1-1; possible D gene TRBD1, 5 bases. Germline V CDR1 and CDR2: MNHNY, SVGAGI (reference sequence). V lost 8 bases and J 6 bases, leaving 22 bases between the germline ends. The CDR3 contains 15 residues. CDR3 loop: CASRGGSRISAEAFF. In DNA, the CDR3 is TGTGCCAGCCGGGGGGGTTCGCGAATTAGCGCTGAAGCTTTCTTT.

The chain joins TRBV30 to TRBJ1-5; possibly TRBD1 for D (6 bases). CDR1 GTSNPN and CDR2 SVGIG come from the germline V gene (reference sequence). Trimming took off 0 bases at V and 6 bases at J, with 12 bases between the two ends. The CDR3 loop spans 14 amino acids. As DNA, the CDR3 is TGTGCCTGGAGTGTACAGTCAGGGGCTCAGCCCCAGCATTTT. Protein sequence: CAWSVQSGAQPQHF.

CDR3: CASSSAGFEQYF. CDR3 bases: TGTGCCAGCAGCTCCGCAGGGTTCGAGCAGTACTTC. The chain employs TRBV7-2 and TRBJ2-7, with D possibly being TRBD1 (5 bases). V was cut by 4 bases and J by 6 bases, with 10 bases left in between. The CDR3 totals 12 residues. Germline assignment: CDR1 SGHTA and CDR2 FQGNSA.

The chain carries TRBV11-2 and TRBJ2-4, with D possibly called TRBD1 or TRBD2 (5 bases each). This CDR3 comprises 16 residues. Germline assignment: CDR1 SGHAT and CDR2 FQNNGV. V was pared by 5 bases and J by 0 bases, with 14 bases between. The CDR3 DNA follows: TGTGCCAGCAGCCCTGAGGGGAAACTAGCCAAAAACATTCAGTACTTC. It codes for CASSPEGKLAKNIQYF.

V and J are TRBV29-1 and TRBJ1-2; 7 bases align to TRBD1. CDR3 length equals 16 residues. From germline, CDR1 is SQVTM and CDR2 ANQGSEA. The V gene end was trimmed by 1 base and the J gene end by 8 bases; junction bases not matched to a gene: 16. CDR3 DNA: TGCAGCGTTGAAGGAATGACCGGCAGGGGGGTCAACGGCTACACCTTC. Encoded protein: CSVEGMTGRGVNGYTF.

Remarks on this clone: The same CDR3 can be traced to other DNA sequences in this sample. The chain carries TRBV7-9 and TRBJ1-5; 8 bases align to TRBD1. Germline assignment: CDR1 SEHNR and CDR2 FQNEAQ (reference sequence). The CDR3 covers 14 residues. Trimming cost V 3 bases and J 5 bases; bases outside gene matches: 3. The CDR3 bases are TGTGCCAGCAGCTTGGACAGGGTGGATCAGCCCCAGCATTTT. This encodes CASSLDRVDQPQHF.

This chain uses TRBV7-2 with TRBJ1-1; 7 positions agree with TRBD1. Germline-derived CDR1 and CDR2 are SGHTA and FQGNSA. The V and J ends lost 1 base and 4 bases, in that order; junction bases with no gene match: 3. The CDR3 sequence is 14 residues long. The CDR3, as DNA: TGTGCCAGCAGCTTAGAGGGGGCAGGCACTGAAGCTTTCTTT. Protein product: CASSLEGAGTEAFF.

This chain joins TRBV27 and TRBJ2-1; perhaps TRBD1 as D (5 bases). The V gene's germline CDR1 is MNHEY and CDR2 SMNVEV (reference sequence). This CDR3 comprises 14 residues. Between the trimmed V and J ends, which lost 2 bases and 9 bases, there was a span of 14 bases. The CDR3 sequence: CASSLGFGQGEQFF. Written as DNA, the CDR3 is TGTGCCAGCAGTTTAGGGTTCGGGCAGGGTGAGCAGTTCTTC.

The chain couples TRBV9 to TRBJ2-2; 10 nucleotides agree with TRBD2. Germline V CDR1 and CDR2: SGDLS, YYNGEE. The CDR3 contains 17 residues. With 7 bases clipped from V and 1 base from J, the junction kept 10 bases outside the gene matches. The DNA for the CDR3 is TGTGCCAGCTCCAAAAGCGGGAGGGCCCGGAACACCGGGGAGCTGTTTTTT. Amino acids: CASSKSGRARNTGELFF.

About this clone itself: Compared with germline, one end of the junction differs, possibly owing to a read error. The V gene is TRBV29-1, the J gene TRBJ2-5, with 7 bases aligning to TRBD1. Germline CDR1 reads SQVTM; CDR2 reads ANQGSEA. This CDR3 has 13 amino acids. CDR3 amino acids: CSAEQGTKETQYF. The CDR3 DNA reads TGCAGCGCTGAACAGGGGACCAAGGAGACCCAGTACTTC.